One sample yielded the 22 T cell receptor beta chains listed below, sequenced in a study of Graves' ophthalmopathy and Graves' hyperthyroidism (dated by TCRdb to the late 2010s). The data were produced on an Illumina HiSeq 2000. For repertoire sequencing, the TCR beta CDR3 regions were amplified from RNA transcripts. HTBI primers and the Qiagen OneStep RT-PCR kit were used in a first-round RT-PCR, which was followed by a second-round multiplex PCR, size selection and purification. Starting from the raw public reads, TCRdb applied fastp trimming at Q25, assembled clones with MiXCR and retained in-frame beta chains. Rows with one shared CDR3 protein collapse into an entry with the most common genes and DNA. In this sample the table shows about 620,000 distinct CDR3 sequences, about 20% of which occur a single time. Around 6.9% of the sample belongs to the ten largest clones. The sequencing input was peripheral blood. The receptor set was obtained from a woman aged 18 to 35 with stable Graves' hyperthyroidism. Some clones in this sample may be carry-over from other donors' samples. Donor details come from another sample of the same person, matched by shared clones.

The chain carries TRBV7-2 and TRBJ2-7, with D possibly TRBD1 on 5 matching bases. Germline V gene sequence: CDR1 SGHTA, CDR2 FQGNSA. This CDR3 region has 15 residues. The V gene lost 6 bases and the J gene lost 7 bases, with 22 bases spanning the gap. As DNA, the CDR3 is TGTGCCAGCAGGACAACCACCTGGGGCAACGGGGAGCAGTACTTC. Its protein product is CASRTTTWGNGEQYF.

This clonotype appeared many times. The rearrangement links TRBV29-1 to TRBJ1-2; 8 nucleotides agree with TRBD1. CDR3 length: 14 residues. Trimming at V came to 0 bases and at J to 3 bases, leaving 3 bases not matched to a gene. In germline, CDR1 is SQVTM, CDR2 ANQGSEA. The CDR3 here is CSVEDLDRDYGYTF. The CDR3 nucleotides are TGCAGCGTTGAAGATCTGGACAGGGACTATGGCTACACCTTC. The full variable domain, in which reference TRBV29-1 and TRBJ1-2 provide the parts outside the CDR3, is SAVISQKPSRDICQRGTSLTIQCQVDSQVTMMFWYRQQPGQSLTLIATANQGSEATYESGFVIDKFPISRPNLTFSTLTVSNMSPEDSSIYLCSVEDLDRDYGYTFGSGTRLTVV.

V usage is TRBV5-6 and J usage is TRBJ2-4; D call uncertain. The CDR3 extends over 17 amino acids. V lost 4 bases to trimming and J lost 1 base, with 18 bases between them. CDR1 and CDR2 from the germline V gene are SGHDT and YYEEEE. CDR3 loop: CASSPSGSVLAKNIQYF. The CDR3 coding sequence is TGTGCCAGCAGCCCCTCGGGCAGCGTGTTGGCCAAAAACATTCAGTACTTC.

Many counts were recorded for this clonotype. This chain joins TRBV20-1 and TRBJ2-7; D unclear. This CDR3 has 13 residues. V was clipped by 3 bases and J by 5 bases, with 14 bases between them. Germline assignment: CDR1 DFQATT and CDR2 SNEGSKA (reference sequence). CDR3 in DNA: TGCAGTGCTAGGGCGGAAGCTGCTGACGAGCAGTACTTC. Protein sequence: CSARAEAADEQYF.

The chain uses TRBV5-1 and TRBJ1-2; 7 bases fit TRBD1. The CDR3 runs to 15 residues. Germline V gene data show CDR1 as SGHRS and CDR2 as YFSETQ. Unmatched junction bases numbered 4, after V lost 0 bases and J lost 2 bases. CDR3: CASSLDQGENYGYTF. For the CDR3, the DNA is TGCGCCAGCAGCTTGGACCAGGGGGAGAACTATGGCTACACCTTC.

The chain employs TRBV11-2 and TRBJ1-6; no clear D. Germline loops: CDR1 SGHAT, CDR2 FQNNGV. The CDR3 covers 14 residues. V lost 7 bases, J lost 6 bases, and 13 bases lay in between. Here the CDR3 DNA reads TGTGCCAGCACCAAGGAGCCGAGTAATTCACCCCTCCACTTT. Residues: CASTKEPSNSPLHF.

The table lists this clonotype with many counts. The rearrangement uses TRBV2 and TRBJ2-7; 9 nucleotides line up with TRBD2. Germline V CDR1 and CDR2: SNHLY, FYNNEI. Trimming removed 3 bases from V and 5 bases from J; junction bases left unmatched: 8. The CDR3 extends over 15 amino acids. CDR3 in DNA: TGTGCCAGCAGTGATAGGCTAGCGGGGCGGGACGAGCAGTACTTC. It specifies CASSDRLAGRDEQYF.

There are many counts of this clonotype. The gene calls are TRBV15 and TRBJ1-1; D is ambiguous. The CDR3 totals 13 residues. Germline CDR1 is LNHNV and CDR2 is YYDKDF (reference sequence). V dropped 0 bases and J dropped 4 bases, with 6 bases sitting between them. The CDR3 DNA reads as TGTGCCACCAGCAGAGAAGAAGGCACTGAAGCTTTCTTT. Protein: CATSREEGTEAFF.

At least ten counts were recorded for this clonotype. The V gene is TRBV7-9, the J gene TRBJ2-5; the D call may be TRBD1 or TRBD2 (5 bases each). The germline V gene has CDR1 SEHNR and CDR2 FQNEAQ (reference sequence). Trimming removed 3 bases from V and 0 bases from J, with 8 bases in between. The CDR3 contains 14 residues. Here the CDR3 reads CASSFEGYQETQYF. DNA of the CDR3: TGTGCCAGCAGCTTTGAGGGGTACCAAGAGACCCAGTACTTC.

In its sample, this clonotype was seen many times. In DNA, the CDR3 is TGCGCCAGCAGCTTGGCCGGACAGGGAGGCTACGAGCAGTACTTC. Translation gives CASSLAGQGGYEQYF. The J gene is TRBJ2-7, the V gene TRBV5-1; 8 nucleotides agree with TRBD1. Trimming at V came to 0 bases and at J to 3 bases, leaving 5 bases not matched to a gene. CDR3 length equals 15 residues. Looked up from germline, CDR1 is SGHRS and CDR2 is YFSETQ.

The sample holds a few counts of this clonotype. The V and J genes are TRBV5-6 and TRBJ2-2; no reliable D call. With 2 bases removed from V and 4 bases from J, the gap between germline ends came to 9 bases. Germline V gene sequence: CDR1 SGHDT, CDR2 YYEEEE. There are 14 residues in the CDR3. CDR3 sequence (DNA): TGTGCCAGCAGCTTAGGCCCGCCCACCGGGGAGCTGTTTTTT. Translated: CASSLGPPTGELFF.

The chain carries TRBV25-1 and TRBJ2-5; D not resolved. The V gene lost 4 bases and the J gene lost 0 bases, with 9 bases spanning the gap. Germline CDR1 and CDR2: MGHDK and SYGVNS. The CDR3 sequence is 14 residues long. This chain's CDR3 is CASSGVGYQETQYF. The CDR3 DNA follows: TGTGCCAGCAGTGGCGTTGGGTACCAAGAGACCCAGTACTTC.

V gene TRBV7-8 combines with J gene TRBJ1-6; perhaps TRBD1 as D (5 bases). CDR3 size: 17 residues. Germline CDR1 and CDR2: SGHVS and FQNEAQ. The germline V and J ends were trimmed by 1 base and 2 bases, with 12 bases remaining between them. CDR3 DNA: TGTGCCAGCAGCTTAGGAGTTGGAGGGGCCTATAATTCACCCCTCCACTTT. It encodes CASSLGVGGAYNSPLHF.

This clonotype was seen many times. J is TRBJ1-2 and V is TRBV27, with D unresolved. Germline lookup yields CDR1 MNHEY and CDR2 SMNVEV (reference sequence). The CDR3 has 15 amino acids. Trimming shortened V by 3 bases and J by 4 bases, and 15 bases separated the two germline ends. The DNA for the CDR3 is TGTGCCAGCAGTTTTGTGGGCACACGCATCTATGGCTACACCTTC. Its translation is CASSFVGTRIYGYTF.

This clonotype has a handful of counts. This is likely a read error, given that the CDR3 carries no conserved phenylalanine or tryptophan at its end. It is unclear where the CDR3 begins or ends on the DNA, so no DNA is shown, and the CDR3 is as TCRdb lists it. This sequence joins TRBV30 and TRBJ1-1; TRBD1 reflects the table's D call only, with no check against the DNA. The CDR3 extends over 11 residues, inclusive of both ends. Germline V CDR1 and CDR2: GTSNPN, SVGIG (reference sequence). Here the CDR3 reads CASKRQKEACY.

This clonotype was recorded at least ten times. A read error is possible here, since a much larger clone lies one base away. This chain joins TRBV6-5 and TRBJ1-5, with a possible D match to TRBD1 (5 bases). Germline CDR1 and CDR2: MNHEY and SVGAGI. The ends were cut back, 1 base at V and 6 bases at J, with 10 bases in the middle. The CDR3 sequence is 14 residues long. The CDR3 bases are TGTGCCAGCAGTTACTATTGGGGCAGTCAGCCCCAGCATTTT. Amino acid sequence: CASSYYWGSQPQHF.

This clonotype came up many times. CDR3 nucleotide sequence: TGTGCCAACGCAAAGTCGGGCCAGCAGAACACTGAAGCTTTCTTT. It translates to CANAKSGQQNTEAFF. The J gene is TRBJ1-1, the V gene TRBV10-3; D call uncertain. Germline V gene sequence: CDR1 ENHRY, CDR2 SYGVKD. The germline V and J ends were trimmed by 10 bases and 1 base, with 19 bases remaining between them. The CDR3 spans 15 residues.

This clonotype has at least ten counts. The chain recombines TRBV20-1 with TRBJ1-6; unclear D gene. CDR1 and CDR2 from the germline V gene are DFQATT and SNEGSKA (reference sequence). The CDR3 length is 14 residues. With 5 bases removed from V and 9 bases from J, the gap between germline ends came to 17 bases. The CDR3 protein is CSAESGSMGSPLHF. CDR3 sequence (DNA): TGCAGTGCTGAATCGGGATCGATGGGTTCACCCCTCCACTTT.

This clonotype was seen at least ten times. The chain carries TRBV12-3 or TRBV12-4 and TRBJ1-2, with 9 bases that match TRBD1. Unmatched junction bases numbered 9, after V lost 0 bases and J lost 4 bases. This CDR3 comprises 17 residues. The CDR3 here is CASSLARRATGGYGYTF. The CDR3 coding sequence is TGTGCCAGCAGTTTAGCGAGGCGGGCGACAGGGGGCTATGGCTACACCTTC.

This clonotype was counted at least ten times. The rearrangement uses TRBV6-1 and TRBJ1-5; D is unclear. Germline lookup yields CDR1 MNHNS and CDR2 SASEGT. CDR3 length: 10 residues. Trimming cost V 11 bases and J 8 bases, with 10 bases left between them. The DNA for the CDR3 is TGTGCCGGACTTATCAAGCCCCAGCATTTT. As protein: CAGLIKPQHF.

A few counts support this clonotype. The chain links TRBV4-1 to TRBJ2-7; D may correspond to TRBD1 or TRBD2 (5 bases each). Germline lookup yields CDR1 MGHRA and CDR2 YSYEKL. Between the trimmed V and J ends, which lost 1 base and 2 bases, there was a span of 18 bases. The CDR3 is 17 amino acids. The CDR3 spells CASSQGSGPRGPYEQYF. CDR3 coding DNA: TGCGCCAGCAGCCAAGGATCGGGACCCCGAGGCCCCTACGAGCAGTACTTC.

V is TRBV19 and J is TRBJ2-7, with D possibly being TRBD1 (6 bases). Germline V lookup: CDR1 LNHDA, CDR2 SQIVND (reference sequence). The CDR3 loop spans 12 amino acids. Trimming cost V 5 bases and J 4 bases, with 9 bases left between them. This chain's CDR3 is CASSHGQYEQYF. In DNA, the CDR3 is TGTGCCAGTAGTCACGGACAGTACGAGCAGTACTTC.